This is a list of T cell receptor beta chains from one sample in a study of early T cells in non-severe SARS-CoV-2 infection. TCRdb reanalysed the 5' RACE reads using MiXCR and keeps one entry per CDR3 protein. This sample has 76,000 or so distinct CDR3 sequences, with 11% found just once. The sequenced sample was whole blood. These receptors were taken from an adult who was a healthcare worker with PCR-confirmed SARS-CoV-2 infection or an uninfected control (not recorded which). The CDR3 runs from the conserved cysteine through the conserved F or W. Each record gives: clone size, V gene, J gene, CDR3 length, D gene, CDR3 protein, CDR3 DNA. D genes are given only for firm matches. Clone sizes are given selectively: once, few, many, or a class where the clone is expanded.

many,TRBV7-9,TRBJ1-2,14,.,CASSSTAFNYGYTF,TGTGCCAGCAGCTCAACCGCTTTTAACTATGGCTACACCTTC
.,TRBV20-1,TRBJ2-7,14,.,CSARPHRGGYEQYF,TGCAGTGCTAGACCCCACAGGGGAGGATACGAGCAGTACTTC
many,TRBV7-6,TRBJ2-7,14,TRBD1,CASSPWTGGDEQYF,TGTGCCAGCAGCCCCTGGACAGGGGGCGACGAGCAGTACTTC
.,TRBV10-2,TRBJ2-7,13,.,CASSEGGSYEQYF,TGCGCCAGCAGTGAAGGGGGGTCCTACGAGCAGTACTTC
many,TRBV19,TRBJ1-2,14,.,CASSSRGGNYGYTF,TGTGCCAGTAGTAGTCGGGGAGGGAACTATGGCTACACCTTC
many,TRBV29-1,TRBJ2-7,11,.,CSVDRGYEQYF,TGCAGCGTTGACAGGGGCTACGAGCAGTACTTC
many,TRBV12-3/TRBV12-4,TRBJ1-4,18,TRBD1,CASSHYRGVNGANEKLFF,TGTGCCAGCAGTCACTACAGGGGGGTGAATGGAGCTAATGAAAAACTGTTTTTT
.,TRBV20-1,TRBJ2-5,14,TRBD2,CSAGSGGDQETQYF,TGCAGTGCTGGTAGCGGGGGCGACCAAGAGACCCAGTACTTC
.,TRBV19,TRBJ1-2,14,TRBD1,CASSTTNRGNGYTF,TGTGCCAGTAGTACCACGAACAGGGGGAATGGCTACACCTTC
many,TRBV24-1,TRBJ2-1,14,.,CATSDRDKNNEQFF,TGTGCCACCAGTGATAGAGACAAAAACAATGAGCAGTTCTTC
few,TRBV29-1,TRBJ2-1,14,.,CSVHRDRVQGEQFF,TGCAGCGTCCACCGGGACCGGGTACAAGGTGAGCAGTTCTTC
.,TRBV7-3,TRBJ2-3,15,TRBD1,CASSKGTASTDTQYF,TGTGCCAGCTCCAAAGGGACAGCTAGCACAGATACGCAGTATTTT
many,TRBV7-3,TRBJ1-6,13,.,CASSLTLNSPLHF,TGTGCCAGCAGCTTAACGCTCAATTCACCCCTCCACTTT
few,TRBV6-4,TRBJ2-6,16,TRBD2,CASSDSGGSGANVLTF,TGTGCCAGCAGTGACTCGGGGGGGAGTGGGGCCAACGTCCTGACTTTC
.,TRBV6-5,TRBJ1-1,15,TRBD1,CASSSFDRGRTEAFF,TGTGCCAGCAGTTCATTCGACAGGGGGAGAACTGAAGCTTTCTTT
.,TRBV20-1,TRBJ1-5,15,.,CSAKPQGTGNQPQHF,TGCAGTGCTAAGCCACAGGGTACAGGCAATCAGCCCCAGCATTTT
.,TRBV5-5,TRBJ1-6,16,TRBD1,CASSLQFHRGISPLHF,TGTGCCAGCAGCTTGCAGTTCCACAGGGGTATTTCACCCCTCCACTTT
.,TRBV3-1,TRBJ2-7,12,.,CASRGTFYEQYF,TGTGCCAGCCGGGGGACTTTCTACGAGCAGTACTTC
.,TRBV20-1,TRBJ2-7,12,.,CSARGTSNEQYF,TGCAGTGCTAGGGGGACTTCGAACGAGCAGTACTTC
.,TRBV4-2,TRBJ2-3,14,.,CASSQAGSTDTQYF,TGTGCCAGCAGCCAAGCGGGAAGCACAGATACGCAGTATTTT
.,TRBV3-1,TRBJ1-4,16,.,CASSRGKTSTNEKLFF,TGTGCCAGCAGCCGGGGAAAGACCTCAACTAATGAAAAACTGTTTTTT
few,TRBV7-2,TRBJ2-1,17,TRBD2,CASSSIIAGGHYNEQFF,TGTGCCAGCAGCTCGATAATAGCGGGGGGCCATTACAATGAGCAGTTCTTC
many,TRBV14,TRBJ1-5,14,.,CASSPRQTNQPQHF,TGTGCCAGCAGCCCTAGACAGACGAATCAGCCCCAGCATTTT
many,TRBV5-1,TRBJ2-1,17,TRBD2,CASSTGTSGGFYNEQFF,TGCGCCAGCAGCACTGGGACTAGCGGGGGATTCTACAATGAGCAGTTCTTC
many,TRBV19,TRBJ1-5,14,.,CASSGAGAPGPQHF,TGTGCCAGTAGTGGGGCCGGGGCGCCAGGGCCCCAGCATTTT
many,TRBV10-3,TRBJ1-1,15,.,CAISDYQGRNTEAFF,TGTGCCATCAGTGATTATCAGGGGAGGAACACTGAAGCTTTCTTT
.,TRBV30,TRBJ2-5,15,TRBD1,CAWSVPRTGPETQYF,TGTGCCTGGAGTGTACCCCGGACAGGGCCAGAGACCCAGTACTTC
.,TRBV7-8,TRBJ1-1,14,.,CASGGLRANTEAFF,TGTGCCAGCGGGGGGTTGAGGGCGAACACTGAAGCTTTCTTT
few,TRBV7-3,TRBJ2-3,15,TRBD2,CASSSGTTPPDTQYF,TGTGCCAGCAGCTCCGGGACTACCCCACCAGATACGCAGTATTTT